This TCR beta chain is from a study of cytomegalovirus exposure and HLA in healthy donors. The V and J ends lost 9 bases and 5 bases, in that order; junction bases with no gene match: 11. Germline lookup yields CDR1 SEHNR and CDR2 FQNEAQ (reference sequence). The CDR3 runs 14 residues. Researchers ran the PCR with 60 Vbeta and 13 Jbeta primers. TCRdb keeps only in-frame clones here, not all; method: immunoSEQ multiplex PCR. The sample lists more than 100,000 clones, more than 75% seen once, with 1.1% in the top ten. The rearrangement joins TRBV7-9 to TRBJ1-2; the match to TRBD1 covers 8 bases. This clonotype was sampled from a male donor in good health and CMV-seronegative. Input material: PBMCs. For the CDR3, the DNA is TGTGCCAGTAATCCGGGACAGGATTTATATGGCTACACCTTC. Residues: CASNPGQDLYGYTF. Using reference TRBV7-9 and TRBJ1-2 for the parts outside the CDR3, the full variable domain is DTGVSQNPRHKITKRGQNVTFRCDPISEHNRLYWYRQTLGQGPEFLTYFQNEAQLEKSRLLSDRFSAERPKGSFSTLEIQRTEQGDSAMYLCASNPGQDLYGYTFGSGTRLTVV.